These 8 T cell receptor beta chains were sequenced from one sample in a study of blood T cell repertoires in COVID-19. Clones were read by immunoSEQ multiplex PCR, and TCRdb kept only the in-frame ones, dropping some. The table shows fewer than 350,000 clones, with roughly 85% occurring only once. Input material: PBMCs or T cells enriched from blood (not recorded which). The receptors here all came from a woman between 50 and 59 years old who had recovered from COVID-19.

The CDR3 DNA is TGTGCCAGCAGTCGGCAGGGTTCGAACACTGAAGCTTTCTTT. This encodes CASSRQGSNTEAFF. The V and J genes are TRBV6-2 or TRBV6-3 and TRBJ1-1; the D gene is possibly TRBD1 (5 bases). The CDR3 sequence is 14 residues long. Germline V gene data show CDR1 as MNHEY and CDR2 as SVGEGT. The ends were cut back, 5 bases at V and 1 base at J, with 11 bases in the middle.

This clone was counted a few times. This rearrangement joins TRBV24-1 to TRBJ2-1, with a possible D match to TRBD1 (5 bases). The CDR3 sequence is 16 residues long. V was cut by 5 bases and J by 9 bases, with 22 bases left in between. The V gene's germline CDR1 is KGHDR and CDR2 SFDVKD. The CDR3 DNA follows: TGTGCCACCAGTGCGGATTTTAAGGGGAACTACGGTGAGCAGTTCTTC. Translated, it gives CATSADFKGNYGEQFF.

The chain joins TRBV27 to TRBJ2-1; 13 bases are shared with TRBD2. This CDR3 is built from 17 residues. Germline CDR1 and CDR2: MNHEY and SMNVEV (reference sequence). J lost 7 bases, V lost 3 bases, and 9 bases had no gene match. CDR3 sequence reads: CASSFRLAGGLMNEQFF. In DNA, the CDR3 is TGTGCCAGCAGTTTTCGACTAGCGGGAGGCCTTATGAATGAGCAGTTCTTC.

This rearrangement joins TRBV7-2 to TRBJ1-2; no clear D. The CDR3 covers 14 residues. Per the germline V gene, CDR1 is SGHTA and CDR2 is FQGNSA. Trimming took 5 bases from V and 0 from J, leaving 10 bases between them. The DNA of the CDR3 is TGTGCCAGCAGCCGGGAACCAGCTAACTATGGCTACACCTTC. As protein: CASSREPANYGYTF.

This rearrangement joins TRBV5-1 to TRBJ1-2; no definite D call. Trimming took 1 base from V and 0 from J, leaving 7 bases between them. CDR1 is SGHRS, CDR2 YFSETQ, per germline. The CDR3 sequence is 14 residues long. CDR3 in amino acids: CASSLPPSNYGYTF. Written as DNA, the CDR3 is TGCGCCAGCAGCTTGCCTCCCTCTAACTATGGCTACACCTTC. Using reference TRBV5-1 and TRBJ1-2 for the parts outside the CDR3, the full variable domain is KAGVTQTPRYLIKTRGQQVTLSCSPISGHRSVSWYQQTPGQGLQFLFEYFSETQRNKGNFPGRFSGRQFSNSRSEMNVSTLELGDSALYLCASSLPPSNYGYTFGSGTRLTVV.

This chain joins TRBV9 and TRBJ1-3; 12 positions match TRBD1. The CDR3 covers 17 residues. Germline-derived CDR1 and CDR2 are SGDLS and YYNGEE. V shed 4 bases, J shed 0 bases, and the junction held 5 bases outside the gene matches. CDR3 region: CASSRGTGGGSGNTIYF. CDR3 bases: TGTGCCAGCAGCAGAGGGACAGGGGGCGGCTCTGGAAACACCATATATTTT.

The J gene is TRBJ2-1, the V gene TRBV6-1; D may be TRBD1 (5 bases). Germline loops: CDR1 MNHNS, CDR2 SASEGT. The CDR3 runs to 14 residues. The V and J ends lost 2 bases and 4 bases respectively, with 9 bases between them. The CDR3: CASSEWGSYNEQFF. DNA for the CDR3: TGTGCCAGCAGTGAATGGGGCAGTTACAATGAGCAGTTCTTC.

The chain recombines TRBV9 with TRBJ2-3; TRBD2 aligns across 12 bases. V dropped 4 bases and J dropped 4; count of bases not matched to a gene: 7. The germline V gene has CDR1 SGDLS and CDR2 YYNGEE. This CDR3 region has 16 residues. CDR3 sequence reads: CASSTTSGRLADTQYF. CDR3 nucleotide sequence: TGTGCCAGCAGCACGACTAGCGGGAGACTCGCAGATACGCAGTATTTT.